The 11 T cell receptor beta chains presented below share a single source sample, sequenced in a study of T cells in Graves' hyperthyroidism and ophthalmopathy. TCR beta CDR3 regions were amplified from RNA transcripts. The TCR CDR3 first-round RT-PCR relied on the HTBI primer set. Each CDR3 protein gets one entry after TCRdb re-called the multiplex PCR reads with MiXCR. The sample lists 490,000 or so distinct CDR3 sequences, around 50% seen once, with about 45% in the top ten. Source material: peripheral blood or thyroid tissue (not recorded which). Receptors were obtained from an adult woman with Graves' disease, either hyperthyroidism or ophthalmopathy (not recorded which).

The genes are TRBV15 and TRBJ2-5; D may be TRBD1 (5 bases). This CDR3 comprises 15 residues. V was shortened by 3 bases and J by 4 bases, with 15 bases between the two germline ends. CDR1 LNHNV and CDR2 YYDKDF come from the germline V gene (reference sequence). The CDR3 coding sequence is TGTGCCACCAGCAGCTACTCAGGGTTCGGAGAGACCCAGTACTTC. It specifies CATSSYSGFGETQYF.

This clonotype was detected ten times or more. The CDR3: CAISEAGPYEQYF. DNA of the CDR3: TGTGCCATCAGTGAGGCGGGGCCCTACGAGCAGTACTTC. The V call is TRBV10-3, the J call TRBJ2-7, with a tentative D call TRBD2 (6 bases). The CDR3 runs 13 residues. Deletions cut 2 bases from V and 2 bases from J, with 7 bases between. The germline V gene has CDR1 ENHRY and CDR2 SYGVKD.

This clonotype appeared many times. The CDR3 region has the DNA TGTGCCAGCAGCCCGACAGGCCTGGGCAATCAGCCCCAGCATTTT. Its protein product is CASSPTGLGNQPQHF. This rearrangement joins TRBV7-2 to TRBJ1-5; possible D gene TRBD1, 6 bases. Germline CDR1 is SGHTA and CDR2 is FQGNSA. V lost 5 bases and J 2 bases, leaving 13 bases between the germline ends. The CDR3 consists of 15 residues.

CDR3 residues: CASSQEWTGTYRTEAFF. CDR3 DNA: TGCGCCAGCAGCCAGGAATGGACAGGGACATACCGGACTGAAGCTTTCTTT. This chain joins TRBV4-3 and TRBJ1-1; TRBD1 aligns across 8 bases. This CDR3 is built from 17 residues. The germline gives CDR1 LGHNA, CDR2 YSLEER. Trimming removed 3 bases from V and 5 bases from J; junction bases left unmatched: 14.

This clonotype has ten or more counts. The chain couples TRBV7-9 to TRBJ2-7; 8 bases agree with TRBD2. This CDR3 has 18 residues. Germline trimming cut 5 bases from V and 3 bases from J; bases unmatched to any gene: 18. The germline V gene has CDR1 SEHNR and CDR2 FQNEAQ (reference sequence). The CDR3 loop reads CASSPFRGLIAGNYEQYF. The CDR3 nucleotides are TGTGCCAGCAGCCCCTTCCGTGGGTTGATAGCGGGGAACTACGAGCAGTACTTC.

The chain links TRBV7-9 to TRBJ1-4; 10 bases match TRBD1. The CDR3 runs to 14 residues. CDR1 is SEHNR, CDR2 FQNEAQ, per germline (reference sequence). V shed 5 bases and J 6 bases; nucleotides not matched to a gene: 3. The CDR3 sequence is CASSTTGGDEKLFF. CDR3 sequence (DNA): TGTGCCAGCAGCACGACAGGGGGCGATGAAAAACTGTTTTTT.

The CDR3 sequence is CATRSGVLGGYTF. Written as DNA, the CDR3 is TGTGCCACCAGAAGTGGAGTTCTCGGAGGCTACACCTTC. The V and J genes are TRBV24-1 and TRBJ1-2; D unclear. The CDR3 spans 13 residues. Trimming removed 7 bases from V and 8 bases from J, with 16 bases in between. CDR1 and CDR2 from the germline V gene are KGHDR and SFDVKD.

The table lists this clonotype with a count of one. A much larger clone differs from this one at a single base, so this may be a read error. V usage is TRBV6-6 and J usage is TRBJ1-1, with a weak D call TRBD1 (5 bases). This CDR3 region has 13 residues. Trimming cost V 10 bases and J 4 bases, with 16 bases left between them. The germline V gene has CDR1 MNHNY and CDR2 SVGAGI (reference sequence). The CDR3 region is CATRDSSGTEAFF. The CDR3 DNA reads TGTGCCACTCGCGACAGCAGCGGCACTGAAGCTTTCTTT.

This clonotype appeared a single time. The rearrangement links TRBV7-2 to TRBJ2-7; 8 nucleotides match TRBD2. With 6 bases clipped from V and 4 bases from J, the junction kept 11 bases outside the gene matches. There are 15 residues in the CDR3. In germline, CDR1 is SGHTA, CDR2 FQGNSA. The CDR3 bases are TGTGCCAGCAGTTTTGAGCGGGGGTACCTTTACGAGCAGTACTTC. This codes for CASSFERGYLYEQYF.

In the case of this clonotype: The germline gene is not matched at one end of the junction; a read error may be the cause. This rearrangement joins TRBV6-5 to TRBJ2-5, with 11 bases identical to TRBD1. Germline V gives CDR1 MNHEY, CDR2 SVGAGI. The CDR3 runs 11 residues. CDR3 residues: CASRGTGGWHF. The DNA for the CDR3 is TGTGCCAGTAGGGGGACAGGGGGATGGCACTTC.

V gene TRBV7-9 combines with J gene TRBJ2-7, with D uncertain. The CDR3 loop spans 12 amino acids. The germline V and J ends were trimmed by 2 bases and 6 bases, with 8 bases remaining between them. Looked up from germline, CDR1 is SEHNR and CDR2 is FQNEAQ (reference sequence). CDR3 nucleotides: TGTGCCAGCAGCTTATCGTCGGCCGAGCAGTACTTC. The encoded protein is CASSLSSAEQYF.